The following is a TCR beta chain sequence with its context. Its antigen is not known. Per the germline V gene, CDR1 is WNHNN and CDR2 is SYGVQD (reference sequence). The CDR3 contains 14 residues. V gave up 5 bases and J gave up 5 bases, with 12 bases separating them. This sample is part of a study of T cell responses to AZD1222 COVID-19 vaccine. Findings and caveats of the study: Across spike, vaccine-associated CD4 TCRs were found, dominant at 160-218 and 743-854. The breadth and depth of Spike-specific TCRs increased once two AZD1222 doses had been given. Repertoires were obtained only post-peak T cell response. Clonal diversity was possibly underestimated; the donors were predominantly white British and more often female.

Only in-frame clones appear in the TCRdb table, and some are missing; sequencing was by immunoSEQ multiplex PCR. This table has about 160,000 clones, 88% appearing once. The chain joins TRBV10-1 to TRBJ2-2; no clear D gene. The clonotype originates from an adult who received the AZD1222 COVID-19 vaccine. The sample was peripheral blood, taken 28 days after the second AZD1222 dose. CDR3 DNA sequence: TGCGCCAGCAGTACCAGAAAAACAACCGGGGAGCTGTTTTTT. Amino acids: CASSTRKTTGELFF.